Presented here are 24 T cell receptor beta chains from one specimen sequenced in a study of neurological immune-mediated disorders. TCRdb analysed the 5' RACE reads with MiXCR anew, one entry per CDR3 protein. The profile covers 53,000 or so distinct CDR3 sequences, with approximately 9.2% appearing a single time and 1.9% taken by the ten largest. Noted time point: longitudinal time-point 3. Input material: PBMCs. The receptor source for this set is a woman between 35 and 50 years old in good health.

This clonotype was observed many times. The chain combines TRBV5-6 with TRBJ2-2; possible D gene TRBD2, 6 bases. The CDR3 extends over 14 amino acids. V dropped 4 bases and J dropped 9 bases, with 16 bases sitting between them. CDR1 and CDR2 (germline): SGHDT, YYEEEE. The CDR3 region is CASSPTPGGRELFF. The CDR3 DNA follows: TGTGCCAGCAGCCCGACGCCCGGGGGTAGGGAGCTGTTTTTT.

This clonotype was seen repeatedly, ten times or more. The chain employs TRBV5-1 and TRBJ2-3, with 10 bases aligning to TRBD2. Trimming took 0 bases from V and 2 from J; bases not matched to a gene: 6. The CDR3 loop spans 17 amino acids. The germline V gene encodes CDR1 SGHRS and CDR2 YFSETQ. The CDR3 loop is CASSLGLAGGPTDTQYF. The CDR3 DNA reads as TGCGCCAGCAGCTTGGGCTTAGCGGGGGGCCCCACAGATACGCAGTATTTT.

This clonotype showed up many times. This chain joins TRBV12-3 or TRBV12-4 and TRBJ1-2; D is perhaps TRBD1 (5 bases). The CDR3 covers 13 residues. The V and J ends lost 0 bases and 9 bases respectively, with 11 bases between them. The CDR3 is CASSLARGGSYTF. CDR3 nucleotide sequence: TGTGCCAGCAGTTTAGCCCGCGGGGGGAGCTACACCTTC.

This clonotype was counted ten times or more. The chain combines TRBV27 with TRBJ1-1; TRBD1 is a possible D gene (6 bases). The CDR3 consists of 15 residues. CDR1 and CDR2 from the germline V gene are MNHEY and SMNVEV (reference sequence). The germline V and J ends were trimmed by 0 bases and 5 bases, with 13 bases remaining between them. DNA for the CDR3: TGTGCCAGCAGTTTATCGCTGTACAGGGAAACTGAAGCTTTCTTT. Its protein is CASSLSLYRETEAFF.

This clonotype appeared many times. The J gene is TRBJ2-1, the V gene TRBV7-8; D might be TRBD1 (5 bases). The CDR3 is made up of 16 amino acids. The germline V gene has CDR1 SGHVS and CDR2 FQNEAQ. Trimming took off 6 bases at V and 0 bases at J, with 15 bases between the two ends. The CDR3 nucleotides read TGTGCCAGCAGAAGAGAACAGGATACCTCCTACAATGAGCAGTTCTTC. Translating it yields CASRREQDTSYNEQFF.

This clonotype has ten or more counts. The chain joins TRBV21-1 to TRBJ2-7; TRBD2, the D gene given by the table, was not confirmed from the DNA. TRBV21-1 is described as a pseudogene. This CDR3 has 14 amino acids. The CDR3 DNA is TGTGCCAGCAGCAAAGTTTCGAGCGGGGGCGAGCAGTACTTC. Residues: CASSKVSSGGEQYF.

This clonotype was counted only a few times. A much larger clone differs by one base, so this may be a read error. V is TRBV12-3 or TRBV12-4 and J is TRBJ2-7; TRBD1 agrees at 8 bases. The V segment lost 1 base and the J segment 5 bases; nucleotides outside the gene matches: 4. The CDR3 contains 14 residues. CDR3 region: CASSLGRGRNEQYF. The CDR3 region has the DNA TGTGCCAGCAGTTTAGGCAGGGGGCGGAACGAGCAGTACTTC.

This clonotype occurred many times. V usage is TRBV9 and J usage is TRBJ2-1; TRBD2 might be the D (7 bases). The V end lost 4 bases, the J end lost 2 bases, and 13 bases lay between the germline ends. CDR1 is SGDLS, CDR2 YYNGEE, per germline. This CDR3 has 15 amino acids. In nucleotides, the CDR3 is TGTGCCAGCAGCCCATTGGGGGGGCCCTACAATGAGCAGTTCTTC. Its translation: CASSPLGGPYNEQFF.

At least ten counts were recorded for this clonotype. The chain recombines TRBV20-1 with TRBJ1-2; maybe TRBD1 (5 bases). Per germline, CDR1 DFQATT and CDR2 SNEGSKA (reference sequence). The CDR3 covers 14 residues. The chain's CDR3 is CGSFLVEGHYGYTF. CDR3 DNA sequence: TGCGGGTCCTTTCTGGTGGAGGGGCACTATGGCTACACCTTC.

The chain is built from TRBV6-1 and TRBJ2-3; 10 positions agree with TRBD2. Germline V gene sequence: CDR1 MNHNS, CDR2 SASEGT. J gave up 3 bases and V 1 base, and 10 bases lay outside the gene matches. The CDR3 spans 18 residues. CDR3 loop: CASSEVPSGSVGTDTQYF. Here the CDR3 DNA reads TGTGCCAGCAGTGAAGTCCCTAGCGGGAGCGTTGGGACAGATACGCAGTATTTT.

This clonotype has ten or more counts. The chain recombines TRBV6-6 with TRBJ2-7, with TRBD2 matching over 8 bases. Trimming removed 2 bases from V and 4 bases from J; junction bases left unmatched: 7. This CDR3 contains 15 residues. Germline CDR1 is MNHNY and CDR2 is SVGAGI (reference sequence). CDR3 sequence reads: CASSYGVTSGYEQYF. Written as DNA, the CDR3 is TGTGCCAGCAGTTACGGGGTTACTAGCGGTTACGAGCAGTACTTC.

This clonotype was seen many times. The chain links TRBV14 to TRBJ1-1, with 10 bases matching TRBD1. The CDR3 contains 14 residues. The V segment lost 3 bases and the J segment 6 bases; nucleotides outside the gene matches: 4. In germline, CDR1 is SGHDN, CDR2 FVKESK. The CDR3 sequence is CASSQTGTGAEAFF. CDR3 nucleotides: TGTGCCAGCAGCCAGACCGGGACAGGGGCTGAAGCTTTCTTT.

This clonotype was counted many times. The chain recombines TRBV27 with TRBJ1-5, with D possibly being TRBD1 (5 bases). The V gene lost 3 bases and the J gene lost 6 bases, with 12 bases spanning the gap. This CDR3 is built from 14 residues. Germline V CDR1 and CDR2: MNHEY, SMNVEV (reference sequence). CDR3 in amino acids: CASSFARGRQPQHF. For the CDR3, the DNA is TGTGCCAGCAGTTTTGCTAGGGGCCGTCAGCCCCAGCATTTT.

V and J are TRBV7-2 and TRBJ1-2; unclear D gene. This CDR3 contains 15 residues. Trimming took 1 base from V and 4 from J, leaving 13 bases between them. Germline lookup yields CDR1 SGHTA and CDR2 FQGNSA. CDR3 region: CASSLVTRGGYGYTF. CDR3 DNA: TGTGCCAGCAGCTTAGTTACTCGGGGAGGCTATGGCTACACCTTC.

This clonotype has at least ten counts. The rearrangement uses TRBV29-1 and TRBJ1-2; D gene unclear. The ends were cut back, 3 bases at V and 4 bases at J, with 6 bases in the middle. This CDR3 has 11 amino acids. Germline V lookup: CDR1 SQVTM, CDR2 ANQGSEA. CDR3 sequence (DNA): TGCAGCGTTGAGATTGGCTATGGCTACACCTTC. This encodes CSVEIGYGYTF.

The CDR3 DNA sequence: TGTGCCAGCAGTTACGGACAGGGGGCTTGGGAGACCCAGTACTTC. Translated: CASSYGQGAWETQYF. V gene TRBV6-6 combines with J gene TRBJ2-5; 11 bases agree with TRBD1. The germline gives CDR1 MNHNY, CDR2 SVGAGI (reference sequence). Germline trimming cut 2 bases from V and 5 bases from J; bases unmatched to any gene: 4. This CDR3 comprises 15 residues.

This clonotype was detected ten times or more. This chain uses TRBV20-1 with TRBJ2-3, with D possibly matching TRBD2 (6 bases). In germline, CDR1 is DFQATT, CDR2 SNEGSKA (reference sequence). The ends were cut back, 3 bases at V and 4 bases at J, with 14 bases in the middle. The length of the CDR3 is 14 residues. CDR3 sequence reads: CSARRGSRSDTQYF. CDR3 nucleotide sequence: TGCAGTGCTAGGCGGGGATCCCGGTCAGATACGCAGTATTTT.

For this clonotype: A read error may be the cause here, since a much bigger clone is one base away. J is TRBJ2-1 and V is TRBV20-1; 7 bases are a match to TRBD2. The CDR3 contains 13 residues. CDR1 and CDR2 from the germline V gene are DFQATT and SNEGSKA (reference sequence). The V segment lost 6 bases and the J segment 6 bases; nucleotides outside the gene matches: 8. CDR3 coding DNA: TGCAGTGCCCTACGGGCTAGCGGCAATGAGCAGTTCTTC. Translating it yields CSALRASGNEQFF.

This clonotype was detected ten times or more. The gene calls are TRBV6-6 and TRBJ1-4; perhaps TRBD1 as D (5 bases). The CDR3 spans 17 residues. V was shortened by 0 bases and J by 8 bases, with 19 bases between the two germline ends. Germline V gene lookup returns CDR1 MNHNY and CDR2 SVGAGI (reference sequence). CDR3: CASSYSGRVFTEEKLFF. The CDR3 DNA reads TGTGCCAGCAGTTACTCCGGCAGGGTTTTTACTGAGGAAAAACTGTTTTTT.

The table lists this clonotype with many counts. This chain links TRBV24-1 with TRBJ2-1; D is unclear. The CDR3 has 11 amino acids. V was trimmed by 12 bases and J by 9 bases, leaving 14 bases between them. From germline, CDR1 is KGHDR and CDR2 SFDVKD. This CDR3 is CASETGGEQFF. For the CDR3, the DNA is TGTGCCTCAGAGACGGGCGGTGAGCAGTTCTTC.

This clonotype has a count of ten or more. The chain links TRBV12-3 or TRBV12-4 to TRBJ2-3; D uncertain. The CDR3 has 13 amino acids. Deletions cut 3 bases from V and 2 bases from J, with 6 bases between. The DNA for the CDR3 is TGTGCCAGCAGTTTGTTATACACAGATACGCAGTATTTT. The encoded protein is CASSLLYTDTQYF.

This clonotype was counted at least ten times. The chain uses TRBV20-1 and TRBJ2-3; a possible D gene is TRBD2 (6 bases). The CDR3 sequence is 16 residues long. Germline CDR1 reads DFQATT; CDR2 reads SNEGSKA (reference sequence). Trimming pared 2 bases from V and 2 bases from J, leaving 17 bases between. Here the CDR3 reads CSARTRASVYTDTQYF. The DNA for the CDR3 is TGCAGTGCTAGAACCCGGGCTAGCGTTTACACAGATACGCAGTATTTT.

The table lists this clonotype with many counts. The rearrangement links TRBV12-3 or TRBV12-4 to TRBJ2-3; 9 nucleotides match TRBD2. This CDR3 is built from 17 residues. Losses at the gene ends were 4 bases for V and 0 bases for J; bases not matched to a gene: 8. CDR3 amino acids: CASSSRGLATSTDTQYF. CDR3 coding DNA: TGTGCCAGCAGTTCCCGAGGACTAGCGACTAGCACAGATACGCAGTATTTT.

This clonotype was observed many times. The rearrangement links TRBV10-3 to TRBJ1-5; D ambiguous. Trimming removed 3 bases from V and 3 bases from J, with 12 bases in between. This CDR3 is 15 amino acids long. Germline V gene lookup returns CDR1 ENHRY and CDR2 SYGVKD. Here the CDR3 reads CAISETDGYNQPQHF. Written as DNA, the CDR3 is TGTGCCATCAGTGAAACTGACGGGTACAATCAGCCCCAGCATTTT.